These 20 T cell receptor beta chains were all obtained from the same sample, sequenced in a study of chemoradiotherapy in HPV16-positive cancers. The table came from immunoSEQ multiplex PCR; TCRdb's copy has only in-frame clones and leaves some out. The sample lists just under 40,000 clones, 76% occurring once. The sample here was blood, taken from a patient who underwent chemoradiotherapy. The receptor source for this set is a human donor with HPV-associated anogenital cancer.

This clone turned up a few times. The chain has TRBV7-8 and TRBJ1-1; TRBD1 might be the D (5 bases). CDR3 size: 15 residues. From germline, CDR1 is SGHVS and CDR2 FQNEAQ. V lost 5 bases and J lost 4, with 17 bases in between. CDR3: CASSPDGTLSTEAFF. The CDR3 coding sequence is TGTGCCAGCAGCCCGGATGGGACTCTATCCACTGAAGCTTTCTTT.

The chain carries TRBV9 and TRBJ2-5; 9 nucleotides align to TRBD1. The CDR3 is 15 amino acids. Germline trimming cut 3 bases from V and 7 bases from J; bases unmatched to any gene: 10. The germline V gene has CDR1 SGDLS and CDR2 YYNGEE. DNA of the CDR3: TGTGCCAGCAGCGGACCGGGACAGGGTTCGGGGACCCAGTACTTC. It codes for CASSGPGQGSGTQYF.

The rearrangement uses TRBV18 and TRBJ1-1, with a tentative D call TRBD1 (5 bases). The CDR3 runs to 17 residues. Germline lookup yields CDR1 KGHSH and CDR2 LQKENI. The V end was cut by 2 bases, the J end by 1 base, with 17 bases between. CDR3: CASSPVGDHQQNTEAFF. The CDR3 DNA reads as TGTGCCAGCTCACCAGTGGGGGACCACCAGCAGAACACTGAAGCTTTCTTT. Full variable domain (rest looked up from reference TRBV18 and TRBJ1-1): NAGVMQNPRHLVRRRGQEARLRCSPMKGHSHVYWYRQLPEEGLKFMVYLQKENIIDESGMPKERFSAEFPKEGPSILRIQQVVRGDSAAYFCASSPVGDHQQNTEAFFGQGTRLTVV.

Only a few counts were recorded for this clone. The chain recombines TRBV2 with TRBJ1-5; D gene uncertain. Trimming shortened V by 2 bases and J by 1 base, and 9 bases separated the two germline ends. This CDR3 has 15 residues. Germline CDR1 and CDR2: SNHLY and FYNNEI. CDR3 residues: CASSERVLSNQPQHF. CDR3 nucleotide sequence: TGTGCCAGCAGTGAAAGGGTCTTAAGCAATCAGCCCCAGCATTTT.

This clone has a single count. This chain connects TRBV6-5 to TRBJ1-4; maybe TRBD1 (5 bases). Trimming shortened V by 0 bases and J by 6 bases, and 11 bases separated the two germline ends. The germline V gene has CDR1 MNHEY and CDR2 SVGAGI. This CDR3 has 15 residues. The CDR3 sequence is CASSYSRGGDEKLFF. Here the CDR3 DNA reads TGTGCCAGCAGTTACTCTCGGGGGGGGGATGAAAAACTGTTTTTT.

J is TRBJ1-1 and V is TRBV5-5, with D perhaps TRBD1 (6 bases). Germline V gives CDR1 SGHKS, CDR2 YYEKEE (reference sequence). V lost 3 bases and J 6 bases, leaving 15 bases between the germline ends. The CDR3 runs 14 residues. The CDR3 reads CASSSRRGGSEAFF. The CDR3 bases are TGTGCCAGCAGCTCTAGGCGGGGGGGCTCTGAAGCTTTCTTT.

This chain joins TRBV14 and TRBJ2-2; D is unclear. Trimming removed 0 bases from V and 5 bases from J, with 10 bases in between. CDR1 and CDR2 (germline): SGHDN, FVKESK. The CDR3 loop spans 15 amino acids. The CDR3 region has the DNA TGTGCCAGCAGCCAAGATGTCCTCCGTACCGGGGAGCTGTTTTTT. It encodes CASSQDVLRTGELFF.

The genes are TRBV7-9 and TRBJ2-5; 9 nucleotides line up with TRBD1. The trim removed 5 bases at V and 2 bases at J, leaving 9 bases unmatched. This CDR3 contains 16 residues. Germline CDR1 SEHNR, CDR2 FQNEAQ (reference sequence). The CDR3: CASSPWTGVIQETQYF. CDR3 DNA sequence: TGTGCCAGCAGCCCATGGACAGGGGTAATTCAAGAGACCCAGTACTTC.

The V call is TRBV7-3, the J call TRBJ2-7; 8 nucleotides align to TRBD2. V trimming: 2 bases; J trimming: 2 bases; junction bases outside the gene matches: 2. CDR3 length: 14 amino acids. Per the germline V gene, CDR1 is SGHTA and CDR2 is FQGTGA. The CDR3: CASSLLAGPYEQYF. CDR3 DNA: TGTGCCAGCAGCTTACTAGCGGGCCCCTACGAGCAGTACTTC.

The chain carries TRBV7-2 and TRBJ1-6; possibly TRBD1 for D (5 bases). The germline CDR1 and CDR2 sequences are SGHTA and FQGNSA. CDR3 length: 15 amino acids. The ends were cut back, 4 bases at V and 9 bases at J, with 16 bases in the middle. The CDR3 DNA sequence: TGTGCCAGCAGCTCCCCGGGGACCCTAATTTCACCCCTCCACTTT. Its protein product is CASSSPGTLISPLHF.

The J gene is TRBJ2-7, the V gene TRBV10-1; 9 nucleotides align to TRBD1. The ends lost 3 bases at V and 4 bases at J; junction bases unmatched: 4. This CDR3 comprises 14 residues. Germline V gene data show CDR1 as WNHNN and CDR2 as SYGVQD (reference sequence). The CDR3 region is CASSDGTGPYEQYF. The CDR3 DNA is TGCGCCAGCAGTGACGGGACAGGGCCATACGAGCAGTACTTC.

The V gene is TRBV5-1, the J gene TRBJ2-7; D is undetermined. The CDR3 extends over 15 amino acids. Germline CDR1 SGHRS, CDR2 YFSETQ. V dropped 0 bases and J dropped 6 bases, with 16 bases sitting between them. The CDR3 nucleotides read TGCGCCAGCAGCTTGGACTGGACCTTACTCTCCGAGCAGTACTTC. Residues: CASSLDWTLLSEQYF.

V is TRBV11-1 and J is TRBJ2-3; 16 nucleotides agree with TRBD2. V shed 5 bases, J shed 5 bases, and the junction held 10 bases outside the gene matches. The CDR3 is 18 residues long. Germline V gene lookup returns CDR1 SGHAT and CDR2 FQDESV (reference sequence). CDR3: CASSPGTSGGGSRDTQYF. DNA of the CDR3: TGTGCCAGCAGCCCCGGGACTAGCGGGGGGGGATCGAGAGATACGCAGTATTTT.

The gene calls are TRBV2 and TRBJ1-1; a possible D gene is TRBD1 (6 bases). This CDR3 is built from 14 residues. V lost 5 bases and J lost 6, with 16 bases in between. Germline CDR1 is SNHLY and CDR2 is FYNNEI. The CDR3 bases are TGTGCCAGCAGTCTTTTAATGGGGGGCGCTGAAGCTTTCTTT. It is translated as CASSLLMGGAEAFF.

The chain uses TRBV6-1 and TRBJ1-1, with no clear D. Germline V gene data show CDR1 as MNHNS and CDR2 as SASEGT. The ends were cut back, 3 bases at V and 0 bases at J, with 8 bases in the middle. The CDR3 contains 14 residues. The CDR3 bases are TGTGCCAGCAGTGAGCTACAGCTGAACACTGAAGCTTTCTTT. Residues: CASSELQLNTEAFF.

The chain couples TRBV7-6 to TRBJ1-4, with D possibly matching TRBD1 (5 bases). Trimming removed 2 bases from V and 12 bases from J, with 19 bases in between. The CDR3 runs 15 residues. The germline gives CDR1 SGHVS, CDR2 FNYEAQ. In DNA, the CDR3 is TGTGCCAGCAGCTTACAGCAGGGTGCCATGAACCAACTGTTTTTT. This encodes CASSLQQGAMNQLFF. Combining the CDR3 with reference TRBV7-6 and TRBJ1-4 gives the whole variable domain GAGVSQSPRYKVTKRGQDVALRCDPISGHVSLYWYRQALGQGPEFLTYFNYEAQQDKSGLPNDRFSAERPEGSISTLTIQRTEQRDSAMYRCASSLQQGAMNQLFFGSGTQLSVL.

This clone was observed a single time. This chain's CDR3 is CASSFRDSTDTQYF. Here the CDR3 DNA reads TGCGCCAGCAGCTTCCGGGACAGCACAGATACGCAGTATTTT. The chain uses TRBV5-1 and TRBJ2-3, with D possibly being TRBD1 or TRBD2 (5 bases each). The CDR3 length is 14 residues. Germline lookup yields CDR1 SGHRS and CDR2 YFSETQ. With 2 bases removed from V and 0 bases from J, the gap between germline ends came to 7 bases.

The CDR3 reads CASSLTPSGGTDTQYF. DNA of the CDR3: TGTGCCAGCAGCCTTACCCCTAGCGGGGGCACAGATACGCAGTATTTT. The J gene is TRBJ2-3, the V gene TRBV6-6; the match to TRBD2 covers 9 bases. There are 16 residues in the CDR3. J lost 1 base, V lost 6 bases, and 8 bases had no gene match. Germline V lookup: CDR1 MNHNY, CDR2 SVGAGI (reference sequence).

The V and J genes are TRBV2 and TRBJ1-2, with D unclear. The V end lost 3 bases, the J end lost 4 bases, and 12 bases lay between the germline ends. The germline CDR1 and CDR2 sequences are SNHLY and FYNNEI. The CDR3 spans 14 residues. CDR3 coding DNA: TGTGCCAGCAGTGAGTCGGCGTTGATCTATGGCTACACCTTC. This translates into CASSESALIYGYTF. Using reference TRBV2 and TRBJ1-2 for the parts outside the CDR3, the full variable domain is EPEVTQTPSHQVTQMGQEVILRCVPISNHLYFYWYRQILGQKVEFLVSFYNNEISEKSEIFDDQFSVERPDGSNFTLKIRSTKLEDSAMYFCASSESALIYGYTFGSGTRLTVV.

This rearrangement joins TRBV7-2 to TRBJ1-3; TRBD1 matches at 7 bases. Germline V gives CDR1 SGHTA, CDR2 FQGNSA. This CDR3 is 15 amino acids long. V shed 6 bases, J shed 0 bases, and the junction held 5 bases outside the gene matches. DNA for the CDR3: TGTGCCAGCAGTAGACAGGGCCTCTCTGGAAACACCATATATTTT. Its protein is CASSRQGLSGNTIYF.